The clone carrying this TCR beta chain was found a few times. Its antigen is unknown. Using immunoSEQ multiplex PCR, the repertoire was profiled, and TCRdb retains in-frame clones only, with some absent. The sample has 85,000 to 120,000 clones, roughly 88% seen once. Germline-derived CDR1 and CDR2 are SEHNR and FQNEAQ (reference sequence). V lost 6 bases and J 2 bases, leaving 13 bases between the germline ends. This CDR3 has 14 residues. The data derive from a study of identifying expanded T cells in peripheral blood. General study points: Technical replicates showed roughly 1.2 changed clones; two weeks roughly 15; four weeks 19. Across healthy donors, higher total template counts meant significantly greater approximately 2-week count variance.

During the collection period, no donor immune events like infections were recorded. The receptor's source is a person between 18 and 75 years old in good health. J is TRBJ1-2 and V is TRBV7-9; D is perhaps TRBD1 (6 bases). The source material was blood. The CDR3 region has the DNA TGTGCCAGCAGTTGGCAGGGGAGGAACTATGGCTACACCTTC. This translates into CASSWQGRNYGYTF. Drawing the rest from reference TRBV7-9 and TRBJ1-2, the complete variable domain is DTGVSQNPRHKITKRGQNVTFRCDPISEHNRLYWYRQTLGQGPEFLTYFQNEAQLEKSRLLSDRFSAERPKGSFSTLEIQRTEQGDSAMYLCASSWQGRNYGYTFGSGTRLTVV.